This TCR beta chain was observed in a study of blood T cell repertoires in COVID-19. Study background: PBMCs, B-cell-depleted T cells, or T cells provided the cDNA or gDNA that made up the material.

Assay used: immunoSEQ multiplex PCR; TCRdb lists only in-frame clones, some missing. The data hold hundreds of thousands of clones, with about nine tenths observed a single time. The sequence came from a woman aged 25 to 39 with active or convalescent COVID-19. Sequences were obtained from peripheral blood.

CDR3 in amino acids: CASSLAIRGVQETQYF. CDR3 coding DNA: TGTGCCAGCAGCTTAGCAATCCGGGGAGTCCAAGAGACCCAGTACTTC. The J gene is TRBJ2-5, the V gene TRBV7-9; the D gene is possibly TRBD2 (5 bases). V gave up 0 bases and J gave up 1 base, with 12 bases separating them. Germline loops: CDR1 SEHNR, CDR2 FQNEAQ (reference sequence). The CDR3 runs to 16 residues.